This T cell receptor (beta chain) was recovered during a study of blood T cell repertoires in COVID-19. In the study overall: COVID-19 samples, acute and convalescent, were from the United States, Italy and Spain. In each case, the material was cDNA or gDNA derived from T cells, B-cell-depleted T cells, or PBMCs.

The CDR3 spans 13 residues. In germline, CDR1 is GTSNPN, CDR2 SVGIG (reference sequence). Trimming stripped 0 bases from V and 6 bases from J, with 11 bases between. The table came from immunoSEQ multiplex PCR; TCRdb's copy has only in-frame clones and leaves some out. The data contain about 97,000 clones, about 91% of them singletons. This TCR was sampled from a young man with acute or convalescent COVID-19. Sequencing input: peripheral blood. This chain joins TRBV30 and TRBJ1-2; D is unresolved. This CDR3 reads CAWSVQVSDGYTF. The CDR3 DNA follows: TGTGCCTGGAGTGTCCAGGTTAGTGATGGCTACACCTTC.